This passage covers 22 T cell receptor beta chains from one sample sequenced in a study of identical twins (dated by TCRdb to about 2016). To prepare the library, 5' RACE was applied. The instrument given in TCRdb is Illumina HiSeq 2000. TCRdb's own reprocessing of the public reads used fastp at Q25 and MiXCR and kept productive beta chains. Each CDR3 protein gets just one entry, which takes the most common genes and DNA from the rows behind it. The sample yields about 690,000 distinct CDR3 sequences; 6% to 6.5% were counted once. About 2% of the sample belongs to the ten largest clones. What was sequenced was naive T cells sorted from blood. Taken with the paper, the label for cell subset or site translates to: cells isolated with a human naive T-cell isolation kit. The origin of the receptors is a young man in good health.

In its sample, this clonotype was seen a few times. The V call is TRBV6-5, the J call TRBJ1-1; perhaps TRBD1 as D (6 bases). V was shortened by 3 bases and J by 7 bases, with 12 bases between the two germline ends. The CDR3 spans 13 residues. Germline CDR1 reads MNHEY; CDR2 reads SVGAGI. In nucleotides, the CDR3 is TGTGCCAGCAGTTATACGACAGGCTTTGAAGCTTTCTTT. It encodes CASSYTTGFEAFF.

This clonotype was found a few times. The V gene is TRBV9, the J gene TRBJ2-6; no firm D call. The germline V gene has CDR1 SGDLS and CDR2 YYNGEE. The CDR3 extends over 20 amino acids. Trimming cost V 4 bases and J 0 bases, with 23 bases left between them. DNA for the CDR3: TGTGCCAGCAGCCTTATGTCGTTATACAGTAATCCCTCTGGGGCCAACGTCCTGACTTTC. Protein product: CASSLMSLYSNPSGANVLTF.

CDR3 in amino acids: CASSLALDRPQHF. The CDR3 DNA is TGTGCCAGCAGCTTAGCGCTGGATCGGCCCCAGCATTTT. This sequence joins TRBV7-9 and TRBJ1-5; D remains ambiguous. Germline CDR1 SEHNR, CDR2 FQNEAQ (reference sequence). The V end lost 0 bases, the J end lost 9 bases, and 9 bases lay between the germline ends. The CDR3 spans 13 residues. Full variable domain (outside the CDR3, taken from reference TRBV7-9 and TRBJ1-5): DTGVSQNPRHKITKRGQNVTFRCDPISEHNRLYWYRQTLGQGPEFLTYFQNEAQLEKSRLLSDRFSAERPKGSFSTLEIQRTEQGDSAMYLCASSLALDRPQHFGDGTRLSIL.

The CDR3 nucleotides read TGCGCCAGCAGCTCGCCTATCCAAGAGACCCAGTACTTC. Its translation: CASSSPIQETQYF. This chain connects TRBV5-1 to TRBJ2-5; D call uncertain. Per the germline V gene, CDR1 is SGHRS and CDR2 is YFSETQ. The CDR3 length is 13 residues. V lost 3 bases and J 1 base, leaving 7 bases between the germline ends.

This clonotype came up many times. The rearrangement joins TRBV7-6 to TRBJ2-4; D perhaps matches TRBD2 (5 bases). This CDR3 comprises 12 residues. CDR1 is SGHVS and CDR2 is FNYEAQ in the germline V gene. V was pared by 5 bases and J by 8 bases, with 10 bases between. As DNA, the CDR3 is TGTGCCAGCAGCCAGGTGGGAGACATTCAGTACTTC. Amino acid sequence: CASSQVGDIQYF.

This clonotype was detected many times. This chain joins TRBV24-1 and TRBJ2-3; 8 nucleotides match TRBD2. This CDR3 has 16 amino acids. V was pared by 4 bases and J by 3 bases, with 8 bases of the junction left unmatched. CDR1 and CDR2 from the germline V gene are KGHDR and SFDVKD. CDR3 protein: CATSDPSGSGTDTQYF. CDR3 sequence (DNA): TGTGCCACCAGTGACCCCAGCGGGAGTGGGACAGATACGCAGTATTTT.

This clonotype was seen a handful of times. The chain has TRBV20-1 and TRBJ2-7, with D perhaps matching TRBD1 (6 bases). CDR1 and CDR2 from the germline V gene are DFQATT and SNEGSKA (reference sequence). The CDR3 spans 14 residues. Trimming stripped 5 bases from V and 5 bases from J, with 19 bases between. In nucleotides, the CDR3 is TGCAGTGCTTGCTCGTCACAGGGTTACGACGAGCAGTACTTC. Translation gives CSACSSQGYDEQYF.

This clonotype was recorded many times. The rearrangement joins TRBV20-1 to TRBJ2-5; 10 nucleotides align to TRBD2. The junction had 12 bases not matched to a gene; V was cut back by 7 bases and J by 4 bases. This CDR3 comprises 15 residues. Germline CDR1 DFQATT, CDR2 SNEGSKA (reference sequence). The CDR3 sequence is CSGTLAGVGGETQYF. CDR3 DNA sequence: TGCAGTGGAACCCTAGCGGGAGTAGGAGGAGAGACCCAGTACTTC.

This clonotype was detected ten times or more. The chain joins TRBV12-3 or TRBV12-4 to TRBJ1-1; maybe TRBD1 (5 bases). V lost 7 bases, J lost 4 bases, and 16 bases lay in between. The CDR3 has 14 residues. CDR3 amino acids: CASTTAPGSTEAFF. The CDR3 coding sequence is TGTGCCAGCACGACAGCGCCGGGGTCCACTGAAGCTTTCTTT.

This clonotype has ten or more counts. J is TRBJ1-2 and V is TRBV20-1; 8 bases fit TRBD1. Germline loops: CDR1 DFQATT, CDR2 SNEGSKA (reference sequence). Unmatched junction bases numbered 2, after V lost 0 bases and J lost 2 bases. The CDR3 totals 14 residues. The CDR3 protein is CSAREGTGNYGYTF. CDR3 nucleotide sequence: TGCAGTGCTAGAGAGGGGACAGGAAACTATGGCTACACCTTC.

This clonotype was seen at least ten times. V is TRBV6-5 and J is TRBJ2-2, with TRBD2 matching 7 bases. This CDR3 has 15 amino acids. Germline assignment: CDR1 MNHEY and CDR2 SVGAGI. The V gene end was trimmed by 2 bases and the J gene end by 1 base; junction bases not matched to a gene: 1. CDR3 nucleotide sequence: TGTGCCAGCAGTTACACGGGAGGGAACACCGGGGAGCTGTTTTTT. Translating it yields CASSYTGGNTGELFF.

This clonotype was seen only a few times. The CDR3 loop reads CASSQGAASGQETQYF. CDR3 bases: TGCGCCAGCAGCCAAGGAGCGGCTAGCGGTCAAGAGACCCAGTACTTC. J is TRBJ2-5 and V is TRBV4-1; 7 bases agree with TRBD2. The germline V gene encodes CDR1 MGHRA and CDR2 YSYEKL. V lost 1 base, J lost 2 bases, and 7 bases stayed unmatched. This CDR3 contains 16 residues.

This clonotype was detected a few times. The chain combines TRBV10-3 with TRBJ1-1; TRBD1 might be the D (5 bases). CDR3 length: 13 amino acids. Germline V gene lookup returns CDR1 ENHRY and CDR2 SYGVKD. Trimming took 7 bases from V and 2 from J, leaving 11 bases between them. CDR3 coding DNA: TGTGCCATCACCGCGACAGATAACACTGAAGCTTTCTTT. This translates into CAITATDNTEAFF.

This clonotype was seen many times. The gene calls are TRBV12-3 or TRBV12-4 and TRBJ1-2, with D possibly being TRBD1 (6 bases). The CDR3 is 14 residues long. V was cut by 3 bases and J by 7 bases, with 15 bases left in between. CDR3 in amino acids: CASSFRAGVGGYTF. CDR3 sequence (DNA): TGTGCCAGCAGTTTCCGGGCAGGGGTTGGTGGCTACACCTTC.

This clonotype came up many times. V gene TRBV12-3 or TRBV12-4 combines with J gene TRBJ1-1; D not certain. The CDR3 runs 14 residues. With 7 bases removed from V and 5 bases from J, the gap between germline ends came to 17 bases. The CDR3 DNA reads as TGTGCCAGCACTCTCCGCGGGTTGAGGACTGAAGCTTTCTTT. This encodes CASTLRGLRTEAFF.

The sample holds many counts of this clonotype. The gene calls are TRBV10-3 and TRBJ1-3; D not certain. Germline CDR1 and CDR2: ENHRY and SYGVKD. The ends were cut back, 5 bases at V and 5 bases at J, with 7 bases in the middle. This CDR3 is built from 12 residues. The CDR3 DNA reads as TGTGCCATCAGTACAGCCAGAAACACCATATATTTT. Amino acids: CAISTARNTIYF.

Details on this clonotype: This clone may be a read error of a much larger clone one base away. V is TRBV13 and J is TRBJ2-7, with a weak D call TRBD2 (6 bases). The better agreement between TRBJ2-1 and the DNA end casts doubt on the J call. Germline CDR1 PRHDT, CDR2 FYEKMQ (reference sequence). There are 16 residues in the CDR3. The CDR3 DNA follows: TGTGCCAGCAGCTCAGGGTCCGGGACTTGGCCCCACGAGCAGTTCTTC. This sequence encodes CASSSGSGTWPHEQFF.

The chain links TRBV4-1 to TRBJ2-6; D is possibly TRBD1 (6 bases). This CDR3 is 16 amino acids long. The ends were cut back, 4 bases at V and 1 base at J, with 11 bases in the middle. Germline CDR1 reads MGHRA; CDR2 reads YSYEKL. The CDR3 nucleotides are TGCGCCAGCAGCCCCCCTGGACAGTCTGGGGCCAACGTCCTGACTTTC. Translating gives CASSPPGQSGANVLTF.

This rearrangement joins TRBV20-1 to TRBJ1-1; no reliable D call. Germline CDR1 is DFQATT and CDR2 is SNEGSKA (reference sequence). This CDR3 comprises 12 residues. CDR3 coding DNA: TGCGCCTTAGCGACACTAAACACTGAAGCTTTCTTT. Amino acids: CALATLNTEAFF.

The CDR3 here is CSARDESSYEQYV. Written as DNA, the CDR3 is TGCAGTGCTAGAGATGAGAGCTCCTACGAGCAGTACGTC. V is TRBV20-1 and J is TRBJ2-7, with D unresolved. The V gene lost 0 bases and the J gene lost 0 bases, with 6 bases spanning the gap. Germline CDR1 is DFQATT and CDR2 is SNEGSKA (reference sequence). The CDR3 runs 13 residues.

This clonotype appeared many times. The J gene is TRBJ2-7, the V gene TRBV10-2; 9 bases fit TRBD1. CDR3 size: 15 residues. Trimming cost V 4 bases and J 7 bases; bases outside gene matches: 11. CDR1 WSHSY and CDR2 SAAADI come from the germline V gene. CDR3 loop: CASSGTGVPVVEQYV. The CDR3 region has the DNA TGCGCCAGCAGTGGGACAGGGGTACCCGTAGTGGAGCAGTACGTC.

The sample holds many counts of this clonotype. V usage is TRBV5-1 and J usage is TRBJ2-7; D remains ambiguous. V was pared by 5 bases and J by 7 bases, with 13 bases between. Germline V gene lookup returns CDR1 SGHRS and CDR2 YFSETQ. The CDR3 runs to 12 residues. The CDR3 coding sequence is TGCGCCAGCAGATTCCTCTACGGGGAGCAGTACGTC. This gives the protein CASRFLYGEQYV.